The 24 T cell receptor beta chains given below trace back to one sample, sequenced in a study of identical twins' blood T cells. Each CDR3 protein gets one entry after TCRdb re-called the 5' RACE reads with MiXCR. Of a few hundred thousand distinct CDR3 sequences listed, over 25% are singletons. The sequenced sample consisted of PBMCs. The source of these receptors is a woman aged 18-49 years in good health.

This clonotype was picked up a small number of times. The CDR3 DNA is TGTGCCAGCAGCTTCTATCTTCCTCGTCCTGGAAACACCATATATTTT. Translating it yields CASSFYLPRPGNTIYF. The V gene is TRBV5-5, the J gene TRBJ1-3; no clear D. Germline-derived CDR1 and CDR2 are SGHKS and YYEKEE (reference sequence). This CDR3 contains 16 residues. Trimming left V 2 bases short and J 2 bases short, with 14 bases between.

On this clonotype: A much larger clone lies a single base off, so this may be a read error. V and J are TRBV12-5 and TRBJ1-1, with unresolved D. Germline CDR1 LGHNT, CDR2 FRNRAP. The CDR3 covers 13 residues. Here the CDR3 reads CASGLPLDTEVFF. The CDR3 DNA reads TGTGCTAGTGGTTTGCCGTTAGACACTGAAGTTTTCTTT.

This clonotype turned up a few times. The rearrangement joins TRBV11-2 to TRBJ2-2, with D possibly matching TRBD1 (5 bases). The CDR3 totals 16 residues. Germline assignment: CDR1 SGHAT and CDR2 FQNNGV. Trimming cost V 5 bases and J 0 bases, with 13 bases left between them. CDR3 residues: CASSALGHSNTGELFF. The CDR3 DNA reads TGTGCCAGCAGCGCCTTAGGACATTCGAACACCGGGGAGCTGTTTTTT.

On this clonotype: This may stem from a read error, because a much larger clone lies one nucleotide away. The CDR3 ends on some other residue instead of the conserved phenylalanine or tryptophan, so this is likely a read error. The J gene is TRBJ1-1, the V gene TRBV29-1, with D unclear. The V gene's germline CDR1 is SQVTM and CDR2 ANQGSEA. The CDR3 length is 12 residues. The V gene lost 1 base and the J gene lost 0 bases, with 3 bases spanning the gap. The CDR3 reads CSVEGMNTEAFL. CDR3 DNA: TGCAGCGTTGAAGGCATGAACACTGAAGCTTTCCTT.

This chain connects TRBV14 to TRBJ2-1, with unresolved D. Trimming cost V 0 bases and J 13 bases, with 7 bases left between them. There are 11 residues in the CDR3. The germline V gene encodes CDR1 SGHDN and CDR2 FVKESK. The CDR3 DNA sequence: TGTGCCAGCAGCCAAGATGGCGAACAGTTCTTC. It translates to CASSQDGEQFF.

V gene TRBV5-6 combines with J gene TRBJ1-2; 7 positions match TRBD1. Germline lookup yields CDR1 SGHDT and CDR2 YYEEEE. CDR3 length: 16 residues. Trimming at V came to 0 bases and at J to 4 bases, leaving 9 bases not matched to a gene. CDR3 residues: CASSLADREDFYGYTF. Here the CDR3 DNA reads TGTGCCAGCAGCTTGGCTGACAGGGAAGATTTCTATGGCTACACCTTC.

This clonotype was counted between two and nine times. This chain uses TRBV6-2 or TRBV6-3 with TRBJ1-2; tentatively, D is TRBD1 (6 bases). The CDR3 covers 15 residues. Germline V gene lookup returns CDR1 MNHEY and CDR2 SVGEGT. V was clipped by 3 bases and J by 6 bases, with 17 bases between them. This CDR3 reads CASSYFGITGNGYTF. In DNA form, the CDR3 reads TGTGCCAGCAGTTATTTCGGCATAACAGGGAATGGCTACACCTTC.

In regard to this clonotype: Germline and junction disagree at one end, which may indicate a read error. The chain uses TRBV12-3 or TRBV12-4 and TRBJ1-2; D may be TRBD1 (5 bases). The CDR3 sequence is 14 residues long. This chain's CDR3 is CAGSPSGLAYGYTF. CDR3 nucleotides: TGTGCCGGCAGTCCTTCAGGGCTTGCCTATGGCTACACCTTC.

This clonotype has more than one count but fewer than ten. The V and J genes are TRBV10-3 and TRBJ1-1; D gene unclear. This CDR3 region has 13 residues. The germline gives CDR1 ENHRY, CDR2 SYGVKD. The germline V and J ends were trimmed by 6 bases and 7 bases, with 15 bases remaining between them. The CDR3 nucleotides read TGTGCCATCAGCCACGGCCCACAAGATGAAGCTTTCTTT. This encodes CAISHGPQDEAFF.

This clonotype was observed a few times. The chain links TRBV19 to TRBJ1-1; unclear D gene. Looked up from germline, CDR1 is LNHDA and CDR2 is SQIVND (reference sequence). The CDR3 consists of 14 residues. V lost 7 bases to trimming and J lost 1 base, with 13 bases between them. CDR3 sequence: CASTPRGANTEAFF. The CDR3 region has the DNA TGTGCCAGTACCCCGCGGGGAGCGAACACTGAAGCTTTCTTT. The full variable domain, its missing parts supplied by reference TRBV19 and TRBJ1-1, is DGGITQSPKYLFRKEGQNVTLSCEQNLNHDAMYWYRQDPGQGLRLIYYSQIVNDFQKGDIAEGYSVSREKKESFPLTVTSAQKNPTAFYLCASTPRGANTEAFFGQGTRLTVV.

This clonotype was counted between two and nine times. CDR3 sequence: CASSTGTNTEAFF. The CDR3 coding sequence is TGCGCCAGCAGCACCGGGACCAACACTGAAGCTTTCTTT. The chain combines TRBV5-1 with TRBJ1-1; D perhaps matches TRBD1 (5 bases). V lost 4 bases and J 2 bases, leaving 9 bases between the germline ends. CDR1 SGHRS and CDR2 YFSETQ come from the germline V gene. The CDR3 is 13 amino acids. The full variable domain, with the rest looked up from reference TRBV5-1 and TRBJ1-1, is KAGVTQTPRYLIKTRGQQVTLSCSPISGHRSVSWYQQTPGQGLQFLFEYFSETQRNKGNFPGRFSGRQFSNSRSEMNVSTLELGDSALYLCASSTGTNTEAFFGQGTRLTVV.

The table lists this clonotype with a few counts. The chain carries TRBV10-3 and TRBJ1-4; 9 positions agree with TRBD1. CDR1 and CDR2 from the germline V gene are ENHRY and SYGVKD. CDR3 size: 18 residues. V shed 3 bases and J 0 bases; nucleotides not matched to a gene: 8. The CDR3: CAISDDRGRPATNEKLFF. The CDR3 DNA follows: TGTGCCATCAGTGACGACAGGGGGAGACCTGCAACTAATGAAAAACTGTTTTTT.

This clonotype occurred a few times. V gene TRBV11-3 combines with J gene TRBJ1-1, with TRBD1 matching 7 bases. V dropped 2 bases and J dropped 5; count of bases not matched to a gene: 2. Germline assignment: CDR1 SGHNT and CDR2 YENEEA. The CDR3 sequence is 13 residues long. The CDR3 is CASSLQGDTEAFF. DNA of the CDR3: TGTGCCAGCAGCTTACAGGGGGATACTGAAGCTTTCTTT.

This clonotype was detected many times. This rearrangement joins TRBV19 to TRBJ1-5; 8 nucleotides match TRBD1. The trim removed 7 bases at V and 4 bases at J, leaving 6 bases unmatched. The length of the CDR3 is 14 residues. The germline CDR1 and CDR2 sequences are LNHDA and SQIVND (reference sequence). The CDR3 region has the DNA TGTGCCAGTAAGCTCGGGACAGGTAATCAGCCCCAGCATTTT. Translation: CASKLGTGNQPQHF.

This chain joins TRBV7-9 and TRBJ2-4; D remains ambiguous. The CDR3 is 15 amino acids. In germline, CDR1 is SEHNR, CDR2 FQNEAQ (reference sequence). The V and J ends lost 2 bases and 0 bases respectively, with 8 bases between them. The CDR3 loop is CASSLSEAAKNIQYF. In DNA, the CDR3 is TGTGCCAGCAGCTTATCAGAGGCAGCCAAAAACATTCAGTACTTC.

The chain is built from TRBV19 and TRBJ1-1; D is unclear. This CDR3 is built from 11 residues. Between the trimmed V and J ends, which lost 6 bases and 4 bases, there was a span of 6 bases. Germline V lookup: CDR1 LNHDA, CDR2 SQIVND (reference sequence). CDR3 loop: CASRMCTEAFF. The CDR3 region has the DNA TGTGCCAGTAGGATGTGCACTGAAGCTTTCTTT.

This sequence joins TRBV29-1 and TRBJ2-5; possibly TRBD2 for D (6 bases). From germline, CDR1 is SQVTM and CDR2 ANQGSEA. V was pared by 4 bases and J by 1 base, with 10 bases between. There are 13 residues in the CDR3. The CDR3 sequence: CSVGQRAQETQYF. The CDR3, as DNA: TGCAGCGTTGGCCAGCGGGCCCAAGAGACCCAGTACTTC.

The chain uses TRBV20-1 and TRBJ1-4; 7 nucleotides align to TRBD1. CDR1 and CDR2 from the germline V gene are DFQATT and SNEGSKA (reference sequence). The V gene end was trimmed by 6 bases and the J gene end by 3 bases; junction bases not matched to a gene: 10. The CDR3 length is 15 residues. CDR3 sequence reads: CSAPVGTAANEKLFF. CDR3 nucleotides: TGCAGTGCCCCGGTCGGGACAGCAGCTAATGAAAAACTGTTTTTT.

There are a few counts of this clonotype. CDR3 sequence (DNA): TGTGCTAGTGCCCTCCATTGGACGGTACAAAATGAGCAGTTCTTC. It translates to CASALHWTVQNEQFF. V and J are TRBV12-5 and TRBJ2-1; D gene unclear. The V end was cut by 7 bases, the J end by 7 bases, with 20 bases between. The CDR3 is made up of 15 amino acids. In germline, CDR1 is LGHNT, CDR2 FRNRAP.

The V call is TRBV6-6, the J call TRBJ1-5; TRBD1 might be the D (6 bases). Germline CDR1 is MNHNY and CDR2 is SVGAGI (reference sequence). The CDR3 extends over 14 amino acids. V lost 6 bases, J lost 5 bases, and 14 bases lay in between. The CDR3 DNA sequence: TGTGCCAGCAGCACCACAGGGAGGGATCAGCCCCAGCATTTT. This translates into CASSTTGRDQPQHF.

The chain couples TRBV5-3 to TRBJ2-1; TRBD1 is a possible D gene (6 bases). TRBV5-3 has ORF status, its function being uncertain. With 0 bases removed from V and 6 bases from J, the gap between germline ends came to 7 bases. This CDR3 region has 13 residues. Written as DNA, the CDR3 is TGTGCCAGAAGCTTGGGAGGGGGCAATGAGCAGTTCTTC. Its protein is CARSLGGGNEQFF.

As concerns this clonotype: Its ends do not fully match the called genes, so a read error is possible. The J gene is TRBJ2-2, the V gene TRBV5-1, with D maybe TRBD2 (5 bases). The CDR3 totals 13 residues. Germline CDR1 SGHRS, CDR2 YFSETQ. The CDR3 DNA reads as TGCGCCAGCAGCTTGCCCTTTACCGGGGATCTGTTTTTT. It translates to CASSLPFTGDLFF.

As to this clonotype: Germline and junction disagree at one end, which may indicate a read error. This sequence joins TRBV12-3 or TRBV12-4 and TRBJ1-3, with D unresolved. This CDR3 has 16 amino acids. DNA for the CDR3: TGTGCCAGCAGTTTAACGTACGGAAGCTCTGGAAACGCCATATATTTT. Translating gives CASSLTYGSSGNAIYF.

There are a few counts of this clonotype. The chain recombines TRBV5-5 with TRBJ1-6; 9 bases map to TRBD1. Germline CDR1 and CDR2: SGHKS and YYEKEE (reference sequence). This CDR3 has 14 residues. Losses at the gene ends were 8 bases for V and 5 bases for J; bases not matched to a gene: 5. This chain's CDR3 is CASETGGNNSPLHF. In nucleotides, the CDR3 is TGTGCCAGTGAGACAGGGGGAAATAATTCACCCCTCCACTTT.